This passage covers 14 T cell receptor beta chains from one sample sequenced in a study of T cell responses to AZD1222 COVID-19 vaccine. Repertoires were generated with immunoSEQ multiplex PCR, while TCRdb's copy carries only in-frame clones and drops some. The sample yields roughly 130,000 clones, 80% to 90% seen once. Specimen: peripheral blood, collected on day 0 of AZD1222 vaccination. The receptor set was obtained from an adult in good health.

CDR3 protein: CASRRASYNSPLHF. Written as DNA, the CDR3 is TGTGCCAGCCGCAGGGCCTCCTATAATTCACCCCTCCACTTT. The chain couples TRBV6-5 to TRBJ1-6, with D perhaps TRBD1 (5 bases). This CDR3 is 14 amino acids long. Germline CDR1 reads MNHEY; CDR2 reads SVGAGI. V shed 8 bases and J shed 0 bases, with 8 bases lying between them.

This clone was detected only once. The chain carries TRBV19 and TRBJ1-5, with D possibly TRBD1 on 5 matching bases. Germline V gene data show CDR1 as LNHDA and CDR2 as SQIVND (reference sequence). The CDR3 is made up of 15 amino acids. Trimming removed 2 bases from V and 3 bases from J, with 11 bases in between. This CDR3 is CASSITGGYNQPQHF. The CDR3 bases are TGTGCCAGTAGTATAACCGGGGGATACAATCAGCCCCAGCATTTT.

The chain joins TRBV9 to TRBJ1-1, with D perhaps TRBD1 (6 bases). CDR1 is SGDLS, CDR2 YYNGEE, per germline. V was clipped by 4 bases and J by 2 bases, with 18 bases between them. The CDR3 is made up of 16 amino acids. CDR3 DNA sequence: TGTGCCAGCAGCCCCCGGGACACCAAAGCTAACACTGAAGCTTTCTTT. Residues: CASSPRDTKANTEAFF.

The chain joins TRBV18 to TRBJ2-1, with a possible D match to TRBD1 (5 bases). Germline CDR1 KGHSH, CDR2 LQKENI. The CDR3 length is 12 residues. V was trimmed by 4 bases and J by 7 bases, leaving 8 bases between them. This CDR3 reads CASSLQGNEQFF. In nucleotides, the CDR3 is TGTGCCAGCTCACTCCAGGGAAATGAGCAGTTCTTC.

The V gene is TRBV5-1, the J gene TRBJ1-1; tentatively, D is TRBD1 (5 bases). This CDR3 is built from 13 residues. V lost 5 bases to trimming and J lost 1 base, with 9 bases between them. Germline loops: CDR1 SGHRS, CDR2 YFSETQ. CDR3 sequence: CASRMGPNTEAFF. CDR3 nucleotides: TGCGCCAGCAGGATGGGACCGAACACTGAAGCTTTCTTT.

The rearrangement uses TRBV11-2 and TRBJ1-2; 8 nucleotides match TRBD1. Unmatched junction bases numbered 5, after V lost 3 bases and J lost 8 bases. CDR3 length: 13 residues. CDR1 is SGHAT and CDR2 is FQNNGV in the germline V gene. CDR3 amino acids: CASSFSGTGGYTF. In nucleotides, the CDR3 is TGTGCCAGCAGCTTTTCTGGGACAGGCGGCTACACCTTC.

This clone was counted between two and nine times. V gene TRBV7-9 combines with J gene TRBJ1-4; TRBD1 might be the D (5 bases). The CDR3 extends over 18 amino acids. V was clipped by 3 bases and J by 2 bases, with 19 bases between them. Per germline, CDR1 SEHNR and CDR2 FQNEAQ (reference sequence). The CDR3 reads CASSFSRPTGGTNEKLFF. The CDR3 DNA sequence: TGTGCCAGCAGCTTTTCACGGCCTACGGGGGGTACTAATGAAAAACTGTTTTTT.

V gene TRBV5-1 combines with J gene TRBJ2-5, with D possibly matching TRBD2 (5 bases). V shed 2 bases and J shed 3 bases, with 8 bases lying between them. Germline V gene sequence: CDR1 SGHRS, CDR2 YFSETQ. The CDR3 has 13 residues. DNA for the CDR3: TGCGCCAGCAGCTTCGGACTCGAAGAGACCCAGTACTTC. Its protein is CASSFGLEETQYF.

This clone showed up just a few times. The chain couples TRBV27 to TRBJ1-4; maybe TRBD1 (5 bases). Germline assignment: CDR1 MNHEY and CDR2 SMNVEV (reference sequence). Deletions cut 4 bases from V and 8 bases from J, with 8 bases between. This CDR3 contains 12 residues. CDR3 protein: CASSSPGEKLFF. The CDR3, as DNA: TGTGCCAGCAGTTCCCCAGGGGAAAAACTGTTTTTT.

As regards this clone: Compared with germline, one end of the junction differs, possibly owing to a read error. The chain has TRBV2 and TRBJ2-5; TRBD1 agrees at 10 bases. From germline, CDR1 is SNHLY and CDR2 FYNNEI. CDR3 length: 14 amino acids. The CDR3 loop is CASREGTGVGTQYF. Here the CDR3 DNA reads TGTGCCAGCAGGGAAGGGACAGGGGTGGGGACCCAGTACTTC.

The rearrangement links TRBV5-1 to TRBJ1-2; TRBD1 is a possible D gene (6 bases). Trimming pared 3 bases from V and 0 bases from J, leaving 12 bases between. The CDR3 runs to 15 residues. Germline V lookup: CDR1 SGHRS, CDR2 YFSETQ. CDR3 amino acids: CASSWGPGPNYGYTF. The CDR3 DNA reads TGCGCCAGCAGCTGGGGGCCGGGACCTAACTATGGCTACACCTTC.

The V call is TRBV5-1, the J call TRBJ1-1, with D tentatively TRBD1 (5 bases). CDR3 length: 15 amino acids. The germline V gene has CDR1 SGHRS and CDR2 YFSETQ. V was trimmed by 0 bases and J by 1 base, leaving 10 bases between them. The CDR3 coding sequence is TGCGCCAGCAGCTTGGCAGGGTCCACGAACACTGAAGCTTTCTTT. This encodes CASSLAGSTNTEAFF.

The CDR3 DNA reads TGTGCCACCGGGAGACTAGTTGAGACCCAGTACTTC. This translates into CATGRLVETQYF. The V and J genes are TRBV6-5 and TRBJ2-5; tentative D call: TRBD2 (6 bases). The germline V gene has CDR1 MNHEY and CDR2 SVGAGI. The ends were cut back, 10 bases at V and 5 bases at J, with 14 bases in the middle. This CDR3 contains 12 residues.

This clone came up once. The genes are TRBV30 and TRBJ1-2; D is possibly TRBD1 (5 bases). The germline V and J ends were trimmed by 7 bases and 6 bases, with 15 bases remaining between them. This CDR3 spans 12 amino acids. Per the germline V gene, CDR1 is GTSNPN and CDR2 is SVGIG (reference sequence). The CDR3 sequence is CASTSQGDGYTF. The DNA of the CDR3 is TGTGCCTCCACCTCCCAAGGGGATGGCTACACCTTC. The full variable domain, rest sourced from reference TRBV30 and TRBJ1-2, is SQTIHQWPATLVQPVGSPLSLECTVEGTSNPNLYWYRQAAGRGLQLLFYSVGIGQISSEVPQNLSASRPQDRQFILSSKKLLLSDSGFYLCASTSQGDGYTFGSGTRLTVV.